These T cell receptor beta chains were read from a single sample in a study of blood T cell repertoires in COVID-19. Assay used: immunoSEQ multiplex PCR; TCRdb lists only in-frame clones, some missing. The top ten clones hold around 1.5% of a sample with 150,000 to 160,000 clones, over 65% of them seen once. Sequenced input: peripheral blood. These receptor sequences come from a man older than 75 with acute or convalescent COVID-19. The CDR3 runs from the conserved cysteine through the conserved F or W. The D gene is left open where the match is weak. Size is stated for part of the rows, as once, few or many counts, or as a class when the clone is expanded.

D,V,size,J,CDR3,DNA
TRBD2,TRBV11-2,few,TRBJ2-1,CASSLLGLRNEQFF,TGTGCCAGCAGCCTTCTGGGACTAAGGAATGAGCAGTTCTTC
NA,TRBV2,NA,TRBJ2-4,CASMRLPEAKNIQYF,TGTGCCAGCATGAGGCTCCCGGAGGCCAAAAACATTCAGTACTTC
TRBD1,TRBV30,once,TRBJ2-3,CAWGQGASTDTQYF,TGTGCCTGGGGGCAGGGGGCAAGCACAGATACGCAGTATTTT
NA,TRBV19,NA,TRBJ1-6,CASSVTGDNSPLHF,TGTGCCAGTAGTGTTACTGGAGATAATTCACCCCTCCACTTT
NA,TRBV5-6,NA,TRBJ1-2,CASSPPWGESSKANYGYTF,TGTGCCAGCAGCCCACCCTGGGGAGAAAGTTCAAAAGCTAACTATGGCTACACCTTC
TRBD1,TRBV4-1,NA,TRBJ2-2,CASSQEAGQGLNTGELFF,TGCGCCAGCAGCCAAGAGGCAGGACAGGGGTTAAACACCGGGGAGCTGTTTTTT
NA,TRBV19,few,TRBJ1-5,CASSIGRPPQPQHF,TGTGCCAGTAGTATAGGCAGGCCTCCTCAGCCCCAGCATTTT
NA,TRBV7-9,NA,TRBJ1-5,CASSLARNQPQHF,TGTGCCAGCAGCTTAGCGCGGAATCAGCCCCAGCATTTT
TRBD2,TRBV9,NA,TRBJ2-3,CASSTGLAGFFSTDTQYF,TGTGCCAGCAGCACCGGACTAGCGGGGTTTTTTAGCACAGATACGCAGTATTTT
NA,TRBV30,NA,TRBJ2-7,CAWSSGSYEQYF,TGTGCCTGGAGCTCCGGTTCCTACGAGCAGTACTTC
NA,TRBV6-2/TRBV6-3,NA,TRBJ1-5,CASSYSRGEGVRHQPQHF,TGTGCCAGCAGTTACTCGAGGGGGGAGGGGGTGAGACATCAGCCCCAGCATTTT
NA,TRBV15,NA,TRBJ1-3,CATSSGLDSGNTIYF,TGTGCCACCAGCAGTGGACTCGACTCTGGAAACACCATATATTTT
NA,TRBV4-2,once,TRBJ1-2,CASSQDNGQGLFYGYTF,TGTGCCAGCAGCCAAGATAACGGCCAGGGGCTTTTCTATGGCTACACCTTC
NA,TRBV6-5,NA,TRBJ1-1,CASSYSYGDIKAFF,TGTGCCAGCAGTTACTCGTATGGCGACATAAAAGCTTTCTTT
TRBD1,TRBV6-2/TRBV6-3,NA,TRBJ1-2,CASSPNPWTGGNYGYTF,TGTGCCAGCAGCCCCAACCCCTGGACAGGGGGAAACTATGGCTACACCTTC
TRBD2,TRBV9,NA,TRBJ2-1,CASSVGTSGGAGEQFF,TGTGCCAGCAGCGTCGGGACTAGCGGGGGGGCCGGGGAGCAGTTCTTC
TRBD1,TRBV6-5,NA,TRBJ2-2,CASRRTGVNTGELFF,TGTGCCAGCAGAAGGACAGGGGTAAACACCGGGGAGCTGTTTTTT
NA,TRBV18,NA,TRBJ2-1,CASSPGWDEQFF,TGTGCCAGCTCGCCGGGTTGGGATGAGCAGTTCTTC
TRBD2,TRBV5-1,NA,TRBJ2-5,CASSAGLAGETQYF,TGCGCCAGCAGCGCGGGACTAGCGGGGGAGACCCAGTACTTC
NA,TRBV18,NA,TRBJ1-3,CASSQGIDSGNTIYF,TGTGCCAGCTCACAGGGGATCGACTCTGGAAACACCATATATTTT
NA,TRBV7-2,NA,TRBJ1-5,CASSLARVRPQHF,TGTGCCAGCAGCTTAGCCAGGGTCCGGCCCCAGCATTTT
NA,TRBV10-1,NA,TRBJ2-3,CASSESNVRTNTDTQYF,TGCGCCAGCAGTGAGTCGAACGTCAGGACAAACACAGATACGCAGTATTTT
NA,TRBV6-5,NA,TRBJ1-5,CASSYSVGRPQHF,TGTGCCAGCAGTTACTCAGTGGGCAGGCCCCAGCATTTT
TRBD2,TRBV2,NA,TRBJ2-1,CASSRSGGLYNEQFF,TGTGCCAGCAGCAGGAGCGGGGGGCTTTACAATGAGCAGTTCTTC
NA,TRBV18,NA,TRBJ2-1,CASSLQGLGQNNEQFF,TGTGCCAGCTCATTGCAGGGGCTCGGGCAGAACAATGAGCAGTTCTTC
TRBD2,TRBV5-1,NA,TRBJ2-5,CASSLVLAVQETQYF,TGCGCCAGCAGCTTGGTGCTAGCGGTGCAAGAGACCCAGTACTTC
TRBD1,TRBV29-1,few,TRBJ1-2,CSVEELGTGGADGYTF,TGCAGCGTTGAAGAACTAGGGACAGGGGGCGCGGATGGCTACACCTTC
TRBD1,TRBV7-2,NA,TRBJ1-1,CASSTDNRGLGKAFF,TGTGCCAGCAGCACAGATAACAGGGGCCTAGGGAAAGCTTTCTTT
TRBD1,TRBV5-4,NA,TRBJ1-3,CASSPAGGSGNTIYF,TGTGCCAGCAGCCCGGCAGGGGGCTCTGGAAACACCATATATTTT
TRBD1,TRBV18,few,TRBJ1-6,CASYPGGNSPLHF,TGTGCCAGCTACCCAGGGGGGAATTCACCCCTCCACTTT
NA,TRBV30,NA,TRBJ2-3,CAWSGGQGADTQYF,TGTGCCTGGAGTGGGGGCCAGGGCGCAGATACGCAGTATTTT
NA,TRBV5-1,NA,TRBJ2-1,CASSPEGGAAYNEQFF,TGCGCCAGCAGCCCGGAGGGGGGGGCGGCCTACAATGAGCAGTTCTTC
TRBD1,TRBV20-1,NA,TRBJ1-1,CSASGTGTAFF,TGCAGTGCTTCCGGGACAGGGACAGCTTTCTTT
NA,TRBV11-1,NA,TRBJ2-1,CASSFTYSPSYNEQFF,TGTGCCAGCAGCTTCACTTACAGTCCCTCCTACAATGAGCAGTTCTTC
NA,TRBV9,few,TRBJ2-3,CASSVVEGADTQYF,TGTGCCAGCAGCGTAGTAGAGGGGGCAGATACGCAGTATTTT
NA,TRBV19,once,TRBJ2-7,CASSNPGTQNNEQYF,TGTGCCAGTAGTAACCCGGGAACCCAGAACAACGAGCAGTACTTC
NA,TRBV5-6,NA,TRBJ1-6,CASSLEQGVDNSPLHF,TGTGCCAGCAGCTTGGAACAGGGTGTAGATAATTCACCCCTCCACTTT
TRBD2,TRBV11-2,NA,TRBJ2-1,CASSLNPRGGREQFF,TGTGCCAGCAGCCTCAATCCTCGGGGGGGCCGGGAGCAGTTCTTC
TRBD1,TRBV19,NA,TRBJ1-2,CASSIDGTANYGYTF,TGTGCCAGTAGTATAGACGGGACAGCTAACTATGGCTACACCTTC
NA,TRBV5-1,NA,TRBJ2-6,CASSLGQASLPGANVLTF,TGCGCCAGCAGCTTGGGACAAGCCTCTCTCCCTGGGGCCAACGTCCTGACTTTC
TRBD1,TRBV7-2,few,TRBJ1-3,CASSPTGTGAYSSGNTIYF,TGTGCCAGCAGCCCTACCGGGACAGGGGCCTACTCCTCTGGAAACACCATATATTTT
NA,TRBV4-1,NA,TRBJ2-6,CASSQDQGSGANVLTF,TGCGCCAGCAGCCAAGATCAGGGTTCTGGGGCCAACGTCCTGACTTTC
TRBD1,TRBV6-1,NA,TRBJ2-5,CASSEAPRTGSFPETQYF,TGTGCCAGCAGTGAAGCGCCTAGGACAGGGAGTTTCCCAGAGACCCAGTACTTC
NA,TRBV12-3/TRBV12-4,NA,TRBJ1-4,CASSLGGEKLFF,TGTGCCAGCAGTTTGGGGGGGGAAAAACTGTTTTTT
NA,TRBV4-1,once,TRBJ2-2,CASSQSPGVGAGELFF,TGCGCCAGCAGCCAAAGCCCAGGTGTCGGGGCCGGGGAGCTGTTTTTT
NA,TRBV2,once,TRBJ1-4,CASSVSPRGEKLFF,TGTGCCAGCAGTGTATCTCCCAGGGGTGAAAAACTGTTTTTT
NA,TRBV19,NA,TRBJ1-1,CASKRGQGLSEAFF,TGTGCCAGTAAGAGGGGACAAGGGCTCTCTGAAGCTTTCTTT
TRBD1,TRBV3-1/TRBV3-2,NA,TRBJ1-6,CASSPGLDRGLSPLHF,TGTGCCAGCAGCCCTGGTTTGGACAGGGGGCTGTCACCCCTCCACTTT
TRBD1,TRBV9,NA,TRBJ2-5,CASSFSTGTGLTQETQYF,TGTGCCAGCAGCTTCAGCACAGGGACAGGTCTCACCCAAGAGACCCAGTACTTC
TRBD1,TRBV24-1,few,TRBJ2-3,CATSDSRDSPDTQYF,TGTGCCACCAGTGATTCCCGGGACAGTCCAGATACGCAGTATTTT